The sequence of this T cell receptor (beta chain) was determined in a study of low-dose radiotherapy and immunotherapy resistance in tumors. As for the study in general: Patients of Cohort 1 had 0.5 Gy fractions every 2 weeks, which summed to 6.5 Gy. Per fraction, Cohort 2 was given 1 Gy every two weeks, accumulating a total of 13 Gy over 26 weeks. Each patient took aspirin at a dose of 300 mg by mouth once daily over the course of four cycles, with dosing beginning on cycle 1 day 1.

Stated time point: before trial treatment. Treatment of the donors consisted of nivolumab and ipilimumab (plus aspirin, low-dose cyclophosphamide and low-dose radiotherapy). TRAV and TRBV primers primed cDNA for both TCRalpha and TCRbeta. Over 20 PCR cycles, TCRs were amplified from a constant-region primer and V-primer adapter. TCRdb redid the calling of the reads with MiXCR, one entry per CDR3 protein. The sample holds tens of thousands of distinct CDR3 sequences; more than 25% are singletons and the top ten take 11%. This clonotype was seen many times. CDR1 and CDR2 (germline): SEHNR, FQNEAQ (reference sequence). The CDR3 loop spans 16 amino acids. V gave up 2 bases and J gave up 6 bases, with 19 bases separating them.

The source material was PBMCs, sampled before treatment. This TCR derives from a female donor with ovarian cancer. The J gene is TRBJ1-1, the V gene TRBV7-9, with no clear D. The CDR3 coding sequence is TGTGCCAGCAGCTTATTTAAAGGGAATGGGTTGGCTGAAGCTTTCTTT. Amino acids: CASSLFKGNGLAEAFF.